These T cell receptor beta chains were read from a single sample in a study of shared clonotypes between healthy human individuals. Data came from immunoSEQ multiplex PCR; TCRdb stores just in-frame clones and leaves some out. The table shows approximately 1.9 million clones, with 93% occurring only once. Sequenced: naive CD8+ T cells from PBMCs. The origin of the receptors is a man aged 18 to 29 in good health. Some clones in this sample may be carry-over from other donors' samples. Each CDR3 is given with its conserved first and last residue. Fields, in order: V gene, D gene, CDR3 length, CDR3 protein. D genes are given only for firm matches.

>TRBV14|-|13
CASSEGRSYGYTF
>TRBV27|-|15
CASSLTRGSIYEQYF
>TRBV5-6|-|15
CASSLGPSGWNEQFF
>TRBV4-3|-|14
CASSQDRQIYEQYF
>TRBV6-1|-|17
CASSETPGGRTTYEQYF
>TRBV15|TRBD2|16
CATSSSGRTTYNEQFF
>TRBV27|TRBD1|14
CASSLGQGNQPQHF
>TRBV9|TRBD2|16
CASSGLAGGPTDTQYF
>TRBV7-9|-|14
CASSLATMNTEAFF
>TRBV7-9|TRBD2|15
CASSYNSGSSYEQYF
>TRBV18|TRBD1|14
CASSPGTGGYGYTF
>TRBV4-1|-|14
CASSQVSRYNEQFF
>TRBV7-9|TRBD2|17
CASSLGLAESNTGELFF
>TRBV28|TRBD1|16
CASSLLRTGAGYEQYF
>TRBV7-2|TRBD2|18
CASSLAPHTSDGTDTQYF
>TRBV7-9|-|13
CASSQRGGNEQFF
>TRBV7-2|TRBD2|15
CASSRPGLVPYEQYF
>TRBV10-3|TRBD2|17
CAISEELGREGRETQYF
>TRBV28|-|15
CASRPTGLLIYGYTF
>TRBV10-3|-|13
CAAQTVDEDTQYF
>TRBV19|TRBD2|15
CASSTGTSGTYEQYF
>TRBV7-9|TRBD1|14
CASSIRTGYTEAFF
>TRBV6-5|TRBD1|15
CASSYRDREYVTQYF
>TRBV7-2|-|14
CASSPSGPKNIQYF
>TRBV27|-|13
CASSPPGHYGYTF
>TRBV12-5|-|13
CASGTGPGYEQYF
>TRBV7-9|-|16
CASSPIRDRLSYEQYF
>TRBV28|TRBD2|16
CASSFLGGRGTDTQYF
>TRBV28|-|13
CASSPGRATEAFF
>TRBV30|-|16
CAWSRGESAPRVGYTF
>TRBV28|-|13
CASSDRGNSPLHF
>TRBV28|-|13
CASSPWGNQPQHF
>TRBV7-3|-|15
CASSRLKAGANVLTF
>TRBV30|-|15
CAWGGRSSYNSPLHF
>TRBV30|-|13
CAWTRGELAEAFF
>TRBV6-6|-|14
CASSPYNREGEAFF
>TRBV6-1|-|14
CASSELMMNTEAFF
>TRBV4-3|-|17
CASSQDLSRDSNEKLFF
>TRBV29-1|-|12
CSVVGTDYGYTF
>TRBV5-6|-|17
CASSLAWGGSPYNEQFF
>TRBV13|TRBD2|16
CASSFLAGPRYNEQFF
>TRBV29-1|TRBD2|14
CSARLAGSYNEQFF
>TRBV5-6|-|15
CASSYPMSTNYGYTF
>TRBV13|-|15
CASSPRMGRVVEQYF
>TRBV2|-|11
CASRPGDTQYF
>TRBV10-3|-|14
CAISDPDENNEQFF
>TRBV7-9|TRBD2|16
CASSLVGLADSYEQYF
>TRBV27|-|13
CASSLGVRETQYF
>TRBV11-3|-|15
CASSLGGSGYNEQFF
>TRBV9|-|12
CASSALPGQLNF
>TRBV5-5|-|15
CASSLAQGSGNTIYF
>TRBV4-2|-|17
CASSQSPGPATNEKLFF
>TRBV10-3|-|12
CAISELLETQYF
>TRBV6-5|-|13
CASSYSRFYEQYF
>TRBV7-8|TRBD1|19
CASSSPVDRRGRTTDTQYF
>TRBV5-1|-|20
CASSLTYRGLADPDTGELFF
>TRBV7-2|-|14
CASSPLPGTDTQYF
>TRBV10-2|-|14
CASRPGLRLTEQFF
>TRBV9|-|14
CASSVGIQGYEQYF